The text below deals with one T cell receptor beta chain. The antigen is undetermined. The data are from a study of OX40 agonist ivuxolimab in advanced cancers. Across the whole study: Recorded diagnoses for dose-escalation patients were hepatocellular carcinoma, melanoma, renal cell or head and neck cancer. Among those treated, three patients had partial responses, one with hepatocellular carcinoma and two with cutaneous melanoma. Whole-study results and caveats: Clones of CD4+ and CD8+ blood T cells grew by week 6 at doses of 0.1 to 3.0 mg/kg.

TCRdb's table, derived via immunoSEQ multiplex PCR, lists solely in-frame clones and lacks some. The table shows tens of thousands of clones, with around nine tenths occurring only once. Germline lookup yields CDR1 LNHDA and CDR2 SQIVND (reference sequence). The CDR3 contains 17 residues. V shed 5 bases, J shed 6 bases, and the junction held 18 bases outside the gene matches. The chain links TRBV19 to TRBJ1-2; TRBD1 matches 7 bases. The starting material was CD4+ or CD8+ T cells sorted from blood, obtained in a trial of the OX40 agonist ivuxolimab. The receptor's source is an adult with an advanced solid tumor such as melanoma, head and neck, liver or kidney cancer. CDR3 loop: CASSFQTGASVADGYTF. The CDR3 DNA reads TGTGCCAGTAGTTTCCAAACAGGGGCCTCGGTGGCAGATGGCTACACCTTC.